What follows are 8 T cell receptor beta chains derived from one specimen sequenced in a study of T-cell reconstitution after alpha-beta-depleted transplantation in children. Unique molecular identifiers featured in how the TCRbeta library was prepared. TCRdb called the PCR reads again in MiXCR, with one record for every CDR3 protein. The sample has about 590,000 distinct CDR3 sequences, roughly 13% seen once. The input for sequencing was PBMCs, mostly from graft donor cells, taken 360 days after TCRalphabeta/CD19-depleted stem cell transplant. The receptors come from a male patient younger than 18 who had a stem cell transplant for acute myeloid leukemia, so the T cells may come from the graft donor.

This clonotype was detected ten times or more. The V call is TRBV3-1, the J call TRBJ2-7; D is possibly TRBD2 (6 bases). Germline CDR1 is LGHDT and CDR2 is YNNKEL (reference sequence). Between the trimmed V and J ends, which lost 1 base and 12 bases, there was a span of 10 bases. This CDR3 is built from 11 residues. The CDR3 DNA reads TGTGCCAGCAGCCAAGGGATAGCGGTGTACTTC. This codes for CASSQGIAVYF.

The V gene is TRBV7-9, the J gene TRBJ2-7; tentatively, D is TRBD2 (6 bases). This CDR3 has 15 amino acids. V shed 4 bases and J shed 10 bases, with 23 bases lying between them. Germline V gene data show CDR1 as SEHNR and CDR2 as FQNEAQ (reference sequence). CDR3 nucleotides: TGTGCCAGCAGCTCCCCCCCGGGCGGGGAATCGGGACAGTACTTC. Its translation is CASSSPPGGESGQYF.

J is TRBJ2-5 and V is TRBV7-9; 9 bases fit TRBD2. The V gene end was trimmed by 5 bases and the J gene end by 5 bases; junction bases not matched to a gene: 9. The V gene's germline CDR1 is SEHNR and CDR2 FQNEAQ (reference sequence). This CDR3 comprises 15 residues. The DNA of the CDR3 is TGTGCCAGCAGCCCCTCTAGCGGGATAGGTGAGACCCAGTACTTC. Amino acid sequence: CASSPSSGIGETQYF.

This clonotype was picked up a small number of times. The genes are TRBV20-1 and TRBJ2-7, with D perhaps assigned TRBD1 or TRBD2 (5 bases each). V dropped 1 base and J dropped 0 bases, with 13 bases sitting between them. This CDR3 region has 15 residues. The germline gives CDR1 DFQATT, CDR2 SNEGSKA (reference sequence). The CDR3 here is CSARGGGPSSYEQYF. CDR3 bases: TGCAGTGCTAGAGGTGGGGGACCAAGCTCCTACGAGCAGTACTTC.

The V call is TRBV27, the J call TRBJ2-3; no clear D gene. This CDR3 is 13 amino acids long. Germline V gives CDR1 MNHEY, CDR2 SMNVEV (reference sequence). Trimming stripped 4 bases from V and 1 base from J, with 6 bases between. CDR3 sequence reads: CASSSAGTDTQYF. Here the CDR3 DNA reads TGTGCCAGCAGTTCCGCCGGCACAGATACGCAGTATTTT.

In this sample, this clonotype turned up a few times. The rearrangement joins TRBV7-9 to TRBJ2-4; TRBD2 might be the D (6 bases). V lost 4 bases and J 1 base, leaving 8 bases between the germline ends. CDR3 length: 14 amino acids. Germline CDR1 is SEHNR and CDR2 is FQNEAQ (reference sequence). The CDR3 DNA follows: TGTGCCAGCAGCTCCCGGGAGGCCAAAAACATTCAGTACTTC. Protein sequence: CASSSREAKNIQYF.

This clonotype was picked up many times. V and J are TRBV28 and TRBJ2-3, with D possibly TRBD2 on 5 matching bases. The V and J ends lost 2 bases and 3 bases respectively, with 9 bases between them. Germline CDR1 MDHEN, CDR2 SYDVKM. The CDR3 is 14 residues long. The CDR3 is CASSLGSVTDTQYF. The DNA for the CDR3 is TGTGCCAGCAGTTTAGGGAGTGTAACAGATACGCAGTATTTT.

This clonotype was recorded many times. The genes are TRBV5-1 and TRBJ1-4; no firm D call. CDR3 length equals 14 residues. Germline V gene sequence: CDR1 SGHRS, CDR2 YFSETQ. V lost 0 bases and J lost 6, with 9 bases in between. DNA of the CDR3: TGCGCCAGCAGCTTGGATGAAGGGTATGAAAAACTGTTTTTT. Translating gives CASSLDEGYEKLFF.